This T cell receptor (beta chain) was recovered during a study of cytomegalovirus exposure and HLA in healthy donors. Study details: Most donors, 80% to 90% of more than 300 genotyped, fell in the Caucasian-associated ancestry cluster. Study-level findings and limits: When a later analysis was performed, an Asian-associated ancestry cluster reportedly had fewer N-insertions than the approximately 690-donor mean. It was reported that the classifier diagnosed cytomegalovirus status with high specificity and sensitivity in both the original and validation cohorts.

Everyone who donated was a healthy bone marrow donor. The PCR had 60 Vbeta and 13 Jbeta primers. Libraries were prepared by immunoSEQ multiplex PCR; TCRdb keeps only in-frame clonotypes and omits some of them. The table records 130,000 or so clones, approximately 80% of them present only once. The CDR3 totals 14 residues. Trimming removed 4 bases from V and 5 bases from J, with 9 bases in between. Per germline, CDR1 LNHDA and CDR2 SQIVND (reference sequence). Details on this clone: The antigen remains unidentified.

The sample was PBMCs. The TCR comes from a woman aged 40 to 50 in good health and CMV-seronegative. The chain employs TRBV19 and TRBJ1-6; D gene ambiguous. DNA of the CDR3: TGTGCCAGTAGTAATACAGTCGATAATTCACCCCTCCACTTT. Its translation: CASSNTVDNSPLHF.